Listed below are T cell receptor beta chains from one sample, sequenced in a study of T cell repertoires in cytomegalovirus infection. MiXCR, applied by TCRdb to the reads, yields one record per CDR3 protein. Among around 530,000 distinct CDR3 sequences listed, about 30% were seen once. Sequencing used PBMCs. The receptors here all came from a human donor in good health (CMV status not recorded). Some clones in this sample may be carry-over from other donors' samples. Each CDR3 is given without its conserved first and last residue. Not all rows give a size; the values are once, few, many and, for expanded clones, a class.

length	V	J	size	CDR3
10	TRBV20-1	TRBJ1-2	.	SASTGAYGYT
11	TRBV7-2	TRBJ1-2	few	ASSTWPTYGYT
12	TRBV4-1	TRBJ2-7	.	ASSQDPGFKEQY
12	TRBV12-3/TRBV12-4	TRBJ1-2	.	ASSFPAGWYGYT
13	TRBV7-2	TRBJ2-7	many	ASSLSLAGGYEQY
11	TRBV7-9	TRBJ1-4	few	AVPGTAYEKLF
13	TRBV6-5	TRBJ1-4	.	ASRSQGKEAEKLF
14	TRBV28	TRBJ2-7	.	ASSFYYRGQGYEQY
12	TRBV7-9	TRBJ1-1	few	ASSLGTGYMEAF
13	TRBV7-8	TRBJ2-7	.	ASSLAGQPSYEQY
14	TRBV7-2	TRBJ2-1	many	ASSLGGSGVRNEQF
13	TRBV4-3	TRBJ1-1	many	ASSQRSWYNTEAF
13	TRBV6-5	TRBJ1-5	.	ASSYSQGSNQPQH
13	TRBV6-2/TRBV6-3	TRBJ2-5	few	ASSSADRRWETQY
11	TRBV18	TRBJ2-3	.	ASSPAGPDTQY
13	TRBV27	TRBJ1-4	few	ASSLTGWTNEKLF
13	TRBV7-9	TRBJ1-2	few	ASSFIGPTGYGYT
11	TRBV29-1	TRBJ2-2	few	SVGSRNTGELF
13	TRBV27	TRBJ1-5	once	ASRLLTGGNQPQH
13	TRBV24-1	TRBJ2-7	.	ATSASVGIPYEQY
10	TRBV20-1	TRBJ2-7	.	SASHGDYEQY
15	TRBV20-1	TRBJ2-1	.	SASRLAGGTVYNEQF
10	TRBV7-2	TRBJ2-1	many	ASSLVQGGQF
12	TRBV28	TRBJ2-1	few	ASSFLANYNEQF
15	TRBV4-3	TRBJ2-6	few	ASSPQVGGNGANVLT
14	TRBV7-9	TRBJ2-1	few	ASSTTTGTGLSEQF
13	TRBV2	TRBJ2-5	.	ASRILAGVGETQY
17	TRBV7-9	TRBJ2-1	.	ASSRTGGGRVPTSNEQF
11	TRBV6-2/TRBV6-3	TRBJ2-5	.	ASRAPGEETQY
14	TRBV6-5	TRBJ1-6	.	ASSYGLGQGNSPLH
13	TRBV7-2	TRBJ2-7	many	ASSLDRTQTYEQY
9	TRBV7-9	TRBJ2-7	.	ASSLDYSQY
13	TRBV19	TRBJ1-5	few	ASSETPTGYQPQH
16	TRBV27	TRBJ2-1	.	ASSFRGTSGRGYNEQF
12	TRBV6-4	TRBJ2-1	.	ASSDPTRGNEQF
13	TRBV11-2	TRBJ1-1	.	ASSPGTSMNTEAF
13	TRBV6-2/TRBV6-3	TRBJ2-1	many	ASYDPGLATDEQF
15	TRBV12-5	TRBJ2-1	.	ASGLGSVAGASNEQF
12	TRBV19	TRBJ1-2	few	ASSIEDYRDGYT
10	TRBV20-1	TRBJ2-1	.	SALRGLNEQF
15	TRBV28	TRBJ2-3	few	ASSLTRTTQGTDTQY
11	TRBV20-1	TRBJ2-7	few	SASDPSLHEQY
13	TRBV6-5	TRBJ1-2	few	ASSLTGGSQYGYT
14	TRBV9	TRBJ2-7	.	ASSPHWSINSYEQY
11	TRBV18	TRBJ2-3	.	ASSPISTDTQY
13	TRBV7-9	TRBJ2-4	.	ASSLAVAGESNQY
10	TRBV28	TRBJ1-1	.	ASSSGDRLTF
13	TRBV13	TRBJ1-4	.	ASSPSGYRGEKLF
13	TRBV7-2	TRBJ1-2	many	ASSYNPTVSYGYT
13	TRBV14	TRBJ2-3	.	ASSQAQGVTDTQY
12	TRBV10-3	TRBJ1-2	.	AISDPGITYGYT